This T cell receptor (beta chain) was retrieved from a study of blood T cell repertoires in COVID-19. In the study overall: COVID-19 samples collected from the United States, Italy and Spain covered acute and convalescent phases. PBMCs, B-cell-depleted T cells, or T cells were the source of the cDNA or gDNA that made up the material.

The study assigned cohorts using participant-reported clinical history. Profiling relied on immunoSEQ multiplex PCR, and the TCRdb table lists in-frame clones only, not all of them. Among 200,000 to 250,000 clones listed, roughly 84% were seen once. V shed 2 bases and J 4 bases; nucleotides not matched to a gene: 3. CDR3 length: 14 amino acids. Germline CDR1 and CDR2: MGHRA and YSYEKL. Source material: PBMCs or T cells enriched from blood (not recorded which). This clonotype was sampled from a woman between 35 and 50 years old who had recovered from COVID-19. The gene calls are TRBV4-1 and TRBJ1-2; 8 nucleotides line up with TRBD1. CDR3 bases: TGCGCCAGCAGCCAACCAGGGGGCGGCTATGGCTACACCTTC. Translating gives CASSQPGGGYGYTF.